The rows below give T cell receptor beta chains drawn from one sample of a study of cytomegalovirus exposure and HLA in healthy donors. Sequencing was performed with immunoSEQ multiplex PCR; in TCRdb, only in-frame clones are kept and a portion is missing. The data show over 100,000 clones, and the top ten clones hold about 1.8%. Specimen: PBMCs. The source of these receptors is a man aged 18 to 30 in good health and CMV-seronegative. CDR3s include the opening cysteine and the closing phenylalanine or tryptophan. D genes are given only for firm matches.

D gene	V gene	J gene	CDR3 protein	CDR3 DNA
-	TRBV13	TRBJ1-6	CASKGATDNSPLHF	TGTGCCAGCAAAGGGGCCACGGATAATTCACCCCTCCACTTT
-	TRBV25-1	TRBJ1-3	CASSDGGNTIYF	TGTGCCAGCAGTGACGGGGGAAACACCATATATTTT
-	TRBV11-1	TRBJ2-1	CASRKSGLQNYNEQFF	TGTGCCAGCAGAAAATCGGGACTGCAGAATTACAATGAGCAGTTCTTC
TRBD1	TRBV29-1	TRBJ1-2	CSVQRDRVGGYTF	TGCAGCGTACAGAGGGACAGGGTAGGCGGCTACACCTTC
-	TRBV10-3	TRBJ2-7	CAIRPNPAGDEQYF	TGTGCCATCAGGCCAAACCCAGCAGGGGACGAGCAGTACTTC
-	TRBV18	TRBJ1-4	CASSPRGQNEKLFF	TGTGCCAGCTCACCAAGGGGTCAGAATGAAAAACTGTTTTTT
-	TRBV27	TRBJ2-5	CASSAYPGVQETQYF	TGTGCCAGCAGCGCTTATCCGGGAGTACAAGAGACCCAGTACTTC
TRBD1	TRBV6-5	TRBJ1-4	CASRRDRGGEKLFF	TGTGCCAGCCGCCGGGACAGGGGAGGCGAAAAACTGTTTTTT
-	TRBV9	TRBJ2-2	CASSLQGNGELFF	TGTGCCAGCAGCTTACAGGGTAACGGGGAGCTGTTTTTT
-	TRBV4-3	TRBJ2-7	CASSPKGTPLYEQYF	TGCGCCAGCAGCCCGAAAGGGACACCGCTCTACGAGCAGTACTTC
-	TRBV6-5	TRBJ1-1	CASSYDGQLNTEAFF	TGTGCCAGCAGTTACGATGGACAGTTAAACACTGAAGCTTTCTTT
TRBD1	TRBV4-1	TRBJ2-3	CASSQGIGTGQTDTQYF	TGCGCCAGCAGCCAAGGAATTGGGACAGGGCAAACAGATACGCAGTATTTT
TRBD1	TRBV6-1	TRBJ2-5	CATDPGQGQETQYF	TGTGCCACCGATCCGGGACAGGGACAAGAGACCCAGTACTTC
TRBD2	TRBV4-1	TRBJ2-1	CASSQVPSGASSYNEQFF	TGCGCCAGCAGCCAAGTCCCTAGCGGGGCTAGCTCCTACAATGAGCAGTTCTTC
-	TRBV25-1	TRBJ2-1	CASSEYPGNEFF	TGTGCCAGCAGTGAATACCCGGGAAACGAGTTCTTC
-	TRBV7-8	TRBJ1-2	CASSPRAKDSYFGYTF	TGTGCCAGCAGCCCCCGGGCGAAGGACTCCTACTTTGGCTACACCTTC
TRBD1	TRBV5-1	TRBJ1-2	CASSWGQDETYYTF	TGCGCCAGCAGCTGGGGACAGGACGAGACCTACTACACCTTC
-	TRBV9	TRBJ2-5	CASSVWAQETQYF	TGTGCCAGCAGCGTATGGGCTCAAGAGACCCAGTACTTC
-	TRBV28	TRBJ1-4	CASTSSGRFDEKLFF	TGTGCCAGCACCTCCTCCGGGAGATTCGATGAAAAACTGTTTTTT
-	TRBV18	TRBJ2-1	CASSPHPTSGDEQFF	TGTGCCAGCTCACCACACCCTACATCGGGGGATGAGCAGTTCTTC
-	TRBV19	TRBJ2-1	CASSISLSSYNEQFF	TGTGCCAGTAGTATTTCCTTGAGCTCCTACAATGAGCAGTTCTTC
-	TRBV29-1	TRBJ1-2	CTSWGVDYGYTF	TGCACCTCATGGGGGGTGGACTATGGCTACACCTTC